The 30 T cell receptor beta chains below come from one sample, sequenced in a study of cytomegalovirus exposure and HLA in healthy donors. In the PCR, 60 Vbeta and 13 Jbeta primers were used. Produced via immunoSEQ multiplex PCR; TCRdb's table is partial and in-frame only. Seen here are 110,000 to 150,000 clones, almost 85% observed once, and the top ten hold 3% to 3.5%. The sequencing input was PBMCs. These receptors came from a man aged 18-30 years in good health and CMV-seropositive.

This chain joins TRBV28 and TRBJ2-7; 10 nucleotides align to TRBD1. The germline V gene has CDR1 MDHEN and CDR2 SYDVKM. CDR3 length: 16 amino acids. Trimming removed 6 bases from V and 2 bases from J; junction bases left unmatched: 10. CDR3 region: CASSPLDRGLPYEQYF. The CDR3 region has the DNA TGTGCCAGCAGCCCTCTTGACAGGGGGCTTCCCTACGAGCAGTACTTC.

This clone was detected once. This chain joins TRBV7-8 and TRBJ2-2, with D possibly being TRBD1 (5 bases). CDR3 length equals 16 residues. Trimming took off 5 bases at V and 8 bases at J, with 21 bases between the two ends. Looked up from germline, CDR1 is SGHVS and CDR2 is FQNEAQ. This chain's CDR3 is CASSTKPRRAAGELFF. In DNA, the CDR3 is TGTGCCAGCAGCACAAAGCCCCGCAGGGCGGCTGGGGAGCTGTTTTTT. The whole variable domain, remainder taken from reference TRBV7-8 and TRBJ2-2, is GAGVSQSPRYKVAKRGQDVALRCDPISGHVSLFWYQQALGQGPEFLTYFQNEAQLDKSGLPSDRFFAERPEGSVSTLKIQRTQQEDSAVYLCASSTKPRRAAGELFFGEGSRLTVL.

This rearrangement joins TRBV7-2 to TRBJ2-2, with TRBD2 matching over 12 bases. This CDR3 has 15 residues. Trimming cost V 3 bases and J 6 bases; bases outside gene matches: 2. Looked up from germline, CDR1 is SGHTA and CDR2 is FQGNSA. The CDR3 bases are TGTGCCAGCAGCTTTAGACTAGCGGGAGCCGGGGAGCTGTTTTTT. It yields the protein CASSFRLAGAGELFF. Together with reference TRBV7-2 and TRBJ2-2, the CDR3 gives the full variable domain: GAGVSQSPSNKVTEKGKDVELRCDPISGHTALYWYRQSLGQGLEFLIYFQGNSAPDKSGLPSDRFSAERTGGSVSTLTIQRTQQEDSAVYLCASSFRLAGAGELFFGEGSRLTVL.

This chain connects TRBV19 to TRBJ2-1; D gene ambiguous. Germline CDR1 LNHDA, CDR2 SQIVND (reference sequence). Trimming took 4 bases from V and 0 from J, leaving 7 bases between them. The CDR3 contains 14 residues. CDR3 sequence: CASSRLSSYNEQFF. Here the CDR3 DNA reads TGTGCCAGTAGTAGACTTTCCTCCTACAATGAGCAGTTCTTC.

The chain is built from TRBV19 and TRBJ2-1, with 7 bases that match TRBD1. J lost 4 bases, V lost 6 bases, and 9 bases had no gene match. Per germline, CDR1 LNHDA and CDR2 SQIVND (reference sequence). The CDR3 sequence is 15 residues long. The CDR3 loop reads CASSVPGTAYNEQFF. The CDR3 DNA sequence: TGTGCCAGTAGCGTCCCCGGGACAGCATACAATGAGCAGTTCTTC.

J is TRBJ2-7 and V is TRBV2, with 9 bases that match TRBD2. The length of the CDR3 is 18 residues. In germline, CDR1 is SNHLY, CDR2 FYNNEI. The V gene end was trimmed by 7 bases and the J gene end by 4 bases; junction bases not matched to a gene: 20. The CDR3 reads CASTPAGGPEESFYEQYF. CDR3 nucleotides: TGTGCCAGCACCCCGGCGGGAGGGCCCGAGGAGAGCTTTTACGAGCAGTACTTC.

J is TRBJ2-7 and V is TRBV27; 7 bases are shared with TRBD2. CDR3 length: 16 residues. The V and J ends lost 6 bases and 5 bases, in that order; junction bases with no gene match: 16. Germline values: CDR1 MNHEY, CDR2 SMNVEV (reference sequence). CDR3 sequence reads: CASSEQSGGRTHEQYF. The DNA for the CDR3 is TGTGCCAGCAGCGAACAATCGGGCGGGAGAACACACGAGCAGTACTTC.

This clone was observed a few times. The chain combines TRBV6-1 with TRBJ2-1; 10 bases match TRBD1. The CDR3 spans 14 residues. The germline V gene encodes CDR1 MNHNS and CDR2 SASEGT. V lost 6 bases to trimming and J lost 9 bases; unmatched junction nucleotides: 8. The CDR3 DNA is TGTGCCAGCAGCCACGGGACAGGGGCGGTTGAGCAGTTCTTC. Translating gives CASSHGTGAVEQFF.

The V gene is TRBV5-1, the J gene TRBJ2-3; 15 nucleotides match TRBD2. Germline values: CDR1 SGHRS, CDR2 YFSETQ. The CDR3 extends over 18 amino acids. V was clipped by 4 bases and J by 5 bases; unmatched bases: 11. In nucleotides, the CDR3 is TGCGCCAGCAGCCAGAGGACTAGCGGGAGGGACGTCATAGATACGCAGTATTTT. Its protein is CASSQRTSGRDVIDTQYF. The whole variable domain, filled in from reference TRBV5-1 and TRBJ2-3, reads KAGVTQTPRYLIKTRGQQVTLSCSPISGHRSVSWYQQTPGQGLQFLFEYFSETQRNKGNFPGRFSGRQFSNSRSEMNVSTLELGDSALYLCASSQRTSGRDVIDTQYFGPGTRLTVL.

The CDR3 loop is CASSSLGRYEQYF. In DNA form, the CDR3 reads TGTGCCAGCAGTAGTCTCGGGAGGTACGAGCAGTACTTC. The V call is TRBV6-5, the J call TRBJ2-7; 7 bases line up with TRBD2. The V gene end was trimmed by 5 bases and the J gene end by 4 bases; junction bases not matched to a gene: 5. Germline CDR1 and CDR2: MNHEY and SVGAGI. There are 13 residues in the CDR3.

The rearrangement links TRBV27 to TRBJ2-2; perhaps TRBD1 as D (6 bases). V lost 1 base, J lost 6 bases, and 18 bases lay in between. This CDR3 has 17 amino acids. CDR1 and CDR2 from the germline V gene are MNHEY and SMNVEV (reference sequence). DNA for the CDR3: TGTGCCAGCAGTTTATTAGGGGGACGTATAGAAGCCGGGGAGCTGTTTTTT. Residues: CASSLLGGRIEAGELFF.

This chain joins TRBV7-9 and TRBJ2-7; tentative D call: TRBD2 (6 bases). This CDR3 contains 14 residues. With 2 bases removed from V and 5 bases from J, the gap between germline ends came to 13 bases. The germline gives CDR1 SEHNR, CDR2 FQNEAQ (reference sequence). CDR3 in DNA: TGTGCCAGCAGCTTAAGTCGGGAGTCCCACGAGCAGTACTTC. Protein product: CASSLSRESHEQYF.

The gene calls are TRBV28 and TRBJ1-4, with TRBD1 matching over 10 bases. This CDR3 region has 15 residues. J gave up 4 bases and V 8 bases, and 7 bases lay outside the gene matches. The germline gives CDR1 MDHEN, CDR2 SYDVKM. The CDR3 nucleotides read TGTGCCAGCCAAGACAGGGGGCGGGTTAATGAAAAACTGTTTTTT. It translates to CASQDRGRVNEKLFF.

In DNA, the CDR3 is TGTGCCAGCAGCCAGACTAGCGGGAGGGCCATGCCCACAAGTAATGAGCAGTTCTTC. This gives the protein CASSQTSGRAMPTSNEQFF. The chain employs TRBV7-2 and TRBJ2-1; 14 nucleotides line up with TRBD2. J lost 7 bases, V lost 5 bases, and 16 bases had no gene match. Germline CDR1 SGHTA, CDR2 FQGNSA. The CDR3 extends over 19 amino acids.

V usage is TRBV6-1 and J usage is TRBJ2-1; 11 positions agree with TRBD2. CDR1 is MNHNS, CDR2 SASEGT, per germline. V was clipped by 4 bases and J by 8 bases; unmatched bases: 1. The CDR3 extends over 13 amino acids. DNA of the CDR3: TGTGCCAGCAGTGGACTAGCGGGACATGAGCAGTTCTTC. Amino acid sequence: CASSGLAGHEQFF.

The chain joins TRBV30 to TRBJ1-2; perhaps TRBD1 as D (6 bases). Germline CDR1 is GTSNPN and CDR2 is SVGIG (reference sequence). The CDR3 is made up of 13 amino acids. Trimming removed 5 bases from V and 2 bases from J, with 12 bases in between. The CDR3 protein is CAWSGTWNYGYTF. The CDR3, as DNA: TGTGCCTGGTCCGGGACATGGAACTATGGCTACACCTTC.

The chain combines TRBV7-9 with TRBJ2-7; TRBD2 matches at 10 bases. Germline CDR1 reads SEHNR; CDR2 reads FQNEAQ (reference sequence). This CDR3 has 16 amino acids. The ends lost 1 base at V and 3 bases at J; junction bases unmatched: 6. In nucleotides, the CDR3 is TGTGCCAGCAGCTTAGGTATGCGGACTAGCGGCTACGAGCAGTACTTC. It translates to CASSLGMRTSGYEQYF.

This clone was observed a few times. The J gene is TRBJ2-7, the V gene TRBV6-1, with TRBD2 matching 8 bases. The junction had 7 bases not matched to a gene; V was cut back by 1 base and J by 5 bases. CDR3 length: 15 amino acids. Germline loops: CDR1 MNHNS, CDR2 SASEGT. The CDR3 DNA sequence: TGTGCCAGCAGTGAAGGCGGGACTAGGCGGGACGAGCAGTACTTC. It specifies CASSEGGTRRDEQYF.

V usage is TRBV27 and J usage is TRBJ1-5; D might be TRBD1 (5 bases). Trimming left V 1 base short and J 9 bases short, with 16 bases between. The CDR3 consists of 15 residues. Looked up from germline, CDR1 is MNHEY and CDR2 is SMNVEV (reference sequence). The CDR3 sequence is CASSLWGHGSGPQHF. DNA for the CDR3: TGTGCCAGCAGTTTATGGGGCCACGGGTCTGGGCCCCAGCATTTT.

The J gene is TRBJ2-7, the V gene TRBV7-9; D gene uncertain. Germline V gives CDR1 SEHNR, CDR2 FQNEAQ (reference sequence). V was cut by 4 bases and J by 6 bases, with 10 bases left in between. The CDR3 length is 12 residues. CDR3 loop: CASSSPTGEQYF. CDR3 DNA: TGTGCCAGCAGCTCCCCAACTGGCGAGCAGTACTTC.

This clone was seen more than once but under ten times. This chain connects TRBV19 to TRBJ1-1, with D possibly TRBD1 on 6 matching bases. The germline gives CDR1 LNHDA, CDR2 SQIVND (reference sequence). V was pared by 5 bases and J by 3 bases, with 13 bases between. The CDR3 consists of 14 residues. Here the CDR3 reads CASSQKGGHTEAFF. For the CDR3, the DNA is TGTGCCAGTAGTCAAAAAGGGGGACACACTGAAGCTTTCTTT.

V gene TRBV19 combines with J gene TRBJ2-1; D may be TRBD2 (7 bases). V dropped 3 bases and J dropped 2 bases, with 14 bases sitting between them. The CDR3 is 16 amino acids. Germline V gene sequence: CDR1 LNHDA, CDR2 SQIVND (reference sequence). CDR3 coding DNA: TGTGCCAGTAGTATCGAGGGAGGGGGTCCCTACAATGAGCAGTTCTTC. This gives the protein CASSIEGGGPYNEQFF.

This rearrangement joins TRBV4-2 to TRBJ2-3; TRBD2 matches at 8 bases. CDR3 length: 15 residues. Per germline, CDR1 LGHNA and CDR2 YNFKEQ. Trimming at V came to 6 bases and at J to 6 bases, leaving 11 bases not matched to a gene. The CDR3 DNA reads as TGTGCCAGCAGGCGACTAGCGCTCAAGTGGGATACGCAGTATTTT. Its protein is CASRRLALKWDTQYF.

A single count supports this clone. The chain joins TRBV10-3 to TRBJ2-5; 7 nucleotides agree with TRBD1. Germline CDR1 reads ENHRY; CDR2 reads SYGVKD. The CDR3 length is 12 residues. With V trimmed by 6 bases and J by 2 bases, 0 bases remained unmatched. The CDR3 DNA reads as TGTGCCATCAGGACAGGGCAAGAGACCCAGTACTTC. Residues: CAIRTGQETQYF.

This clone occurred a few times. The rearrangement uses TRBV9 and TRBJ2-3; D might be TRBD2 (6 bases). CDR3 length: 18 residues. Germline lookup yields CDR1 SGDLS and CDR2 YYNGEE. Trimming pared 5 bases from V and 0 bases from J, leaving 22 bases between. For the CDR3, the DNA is TGTGCCAGCAGTGTCCTCCCCGGGACTCCTTCTAGCACAGATACGCAGTATTTT. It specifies CASSVLPGTPSSTDTQYF.

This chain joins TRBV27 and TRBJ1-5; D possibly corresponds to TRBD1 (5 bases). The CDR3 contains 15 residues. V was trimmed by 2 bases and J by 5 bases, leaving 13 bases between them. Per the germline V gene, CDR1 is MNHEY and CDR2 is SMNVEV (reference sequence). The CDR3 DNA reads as TGTGCCAGCAGTTTAGTAAGGGGCGCGCATCAGCCCCAGCATTTT. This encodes CASSLVRGAHQPQHF.

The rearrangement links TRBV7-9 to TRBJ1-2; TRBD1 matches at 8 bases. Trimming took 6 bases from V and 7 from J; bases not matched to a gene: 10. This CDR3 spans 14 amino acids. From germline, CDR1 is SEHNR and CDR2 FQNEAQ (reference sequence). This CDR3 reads CASRRGQGGSGYTF. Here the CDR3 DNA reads TGTGCCAGCAGGAGAGGACAGGGAGGTTCTGGCTACACCTTC.

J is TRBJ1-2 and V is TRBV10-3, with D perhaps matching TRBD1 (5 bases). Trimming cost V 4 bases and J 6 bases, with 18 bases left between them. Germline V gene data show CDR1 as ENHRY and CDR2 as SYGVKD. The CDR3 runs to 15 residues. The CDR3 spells CAISVEVAGYDGYTF. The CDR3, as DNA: TGTGCCATCAGTGTTGAGGTGGCAGGGTACGATGGCTACACCTTC.

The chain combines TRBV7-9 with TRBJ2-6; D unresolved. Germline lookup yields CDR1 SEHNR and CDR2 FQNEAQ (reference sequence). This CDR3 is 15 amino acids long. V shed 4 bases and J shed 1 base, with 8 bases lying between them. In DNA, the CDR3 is TGTGCCAGCAGCTCTCCTGTTTCTGGGGCCAACGTCCTGACTTTC. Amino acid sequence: CASSSPVSGANVLTF.

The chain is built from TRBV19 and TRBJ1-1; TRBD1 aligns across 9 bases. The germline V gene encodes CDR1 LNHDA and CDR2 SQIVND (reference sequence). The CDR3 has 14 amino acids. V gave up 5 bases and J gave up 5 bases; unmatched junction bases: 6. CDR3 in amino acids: CASSYGQGRTEAFF. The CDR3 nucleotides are TGTGCCAGTAGTTACGGACAGGGGAGGACTGAAGCTTTCTTT.